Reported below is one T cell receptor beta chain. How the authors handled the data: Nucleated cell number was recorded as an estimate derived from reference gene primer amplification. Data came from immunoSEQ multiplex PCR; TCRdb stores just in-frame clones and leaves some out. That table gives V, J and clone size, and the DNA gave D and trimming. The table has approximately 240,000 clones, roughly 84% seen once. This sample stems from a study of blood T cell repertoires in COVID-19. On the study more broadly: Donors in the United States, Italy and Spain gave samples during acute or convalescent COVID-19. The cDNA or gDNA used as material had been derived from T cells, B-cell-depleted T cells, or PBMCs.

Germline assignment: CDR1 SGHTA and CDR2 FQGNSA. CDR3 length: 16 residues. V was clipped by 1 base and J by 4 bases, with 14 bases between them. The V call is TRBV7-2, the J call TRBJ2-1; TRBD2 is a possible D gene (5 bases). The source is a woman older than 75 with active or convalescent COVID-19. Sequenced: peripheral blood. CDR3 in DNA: TGTGCCAGCAGCTTAGTGTCGGGGTCCTTGTACAATGAGCAGTTCTTC. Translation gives CASSLVSGSLYNEQFF.